This T cell receptor (beta chain) was retrieved from a study of somatic mutations in cytotoxic T cells in rheumatoid arthritis. Study details: Right after diagnosis, and before any treatment had started, patient peripheral blood (less than 33 ml EDTA) was drawn.

The study's findings and limits: It was found that CD8+ T-cell clonality in rheumatoid arthritis patients did not differ significantly from that in age-matched healthy controls. Nothing was done to adjust for multiple comparisons when TRBV07 showed up slightly less in rheumatoid arthritis patients.

For this clone: Its antigen is unknown.

This CDR3 is 15 amino acids long. The V gene's germline CDR1 is MNHEY and CDR2 SMNVEV (reference sequence). Trimming cost V 5 bases and J 2 bases, with 13 bases left between them. Some clones are missing from TCRdb's copy, which holds only in-frame ones; the method was immunoSEQ multiplex PCR. The sample has 15,000 to 20,000 clones, about 85% seen once; the top ten hold about 7%. The V call is TRBV27, the J call TRBJ2-1; a possible D gene is TRBD2 (5 bases). Material: CD8+ T cells sorted from blood. This TCR derives from a woman between 40 and 55 years old with rheumatoid arthritis. The chain's CDR3 is CASSEEVQTYNEQFF. The CDR3 nucleotides read TGTGCCAGCAGTGAGGAGGTGCAAACCTACAATGAGCAGTTCTTC.